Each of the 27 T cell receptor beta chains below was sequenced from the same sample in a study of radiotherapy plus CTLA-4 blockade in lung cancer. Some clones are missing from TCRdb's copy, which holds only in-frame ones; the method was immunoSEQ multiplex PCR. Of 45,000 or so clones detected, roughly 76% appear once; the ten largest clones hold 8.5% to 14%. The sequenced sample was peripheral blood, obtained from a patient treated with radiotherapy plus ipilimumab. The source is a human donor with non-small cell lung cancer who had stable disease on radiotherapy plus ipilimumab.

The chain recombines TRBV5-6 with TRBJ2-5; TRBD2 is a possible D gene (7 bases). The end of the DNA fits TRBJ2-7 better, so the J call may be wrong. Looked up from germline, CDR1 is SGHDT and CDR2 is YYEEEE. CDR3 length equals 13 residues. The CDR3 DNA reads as TGTGCCAGCAGCCTTCTGGGGGGGGCCGAGCAGTACTTC. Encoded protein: CASSLLGGAEQYF.

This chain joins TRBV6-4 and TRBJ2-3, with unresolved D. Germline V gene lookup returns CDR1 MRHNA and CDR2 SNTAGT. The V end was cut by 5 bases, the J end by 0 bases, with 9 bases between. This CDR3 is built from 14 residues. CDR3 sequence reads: CASSRATSTDTQYF. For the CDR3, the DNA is TGTGCCAGCAGTCGAGCGACTAGCACAGATACGCAGTATTTT.

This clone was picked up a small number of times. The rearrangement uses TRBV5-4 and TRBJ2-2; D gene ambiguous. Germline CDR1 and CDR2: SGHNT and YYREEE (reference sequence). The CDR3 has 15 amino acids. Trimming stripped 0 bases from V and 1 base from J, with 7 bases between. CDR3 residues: CASSLGAGNTGELFF. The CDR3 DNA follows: TGTGCCAGCAGCTTGGGAGCCGGGAACACCGGGGAGCTGTTTTTT.

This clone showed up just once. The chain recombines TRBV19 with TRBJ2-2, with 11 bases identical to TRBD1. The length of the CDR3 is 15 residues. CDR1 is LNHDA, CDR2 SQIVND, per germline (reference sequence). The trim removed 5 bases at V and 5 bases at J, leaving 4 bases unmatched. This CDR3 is CASSSGTGGTGELFF. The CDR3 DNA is TGTGCCAGTAGTTCCGGGACAGGGGGTACCGGGGAGCTGTTTTTT.

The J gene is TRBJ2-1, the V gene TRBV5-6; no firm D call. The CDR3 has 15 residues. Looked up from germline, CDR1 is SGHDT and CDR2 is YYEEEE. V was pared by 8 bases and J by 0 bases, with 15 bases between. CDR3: CASHLSSHSYNEQFF. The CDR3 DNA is TGTGCCAGTCACTTGTCGTCTCACTCCTACAATGAGCAGTTCTTC.

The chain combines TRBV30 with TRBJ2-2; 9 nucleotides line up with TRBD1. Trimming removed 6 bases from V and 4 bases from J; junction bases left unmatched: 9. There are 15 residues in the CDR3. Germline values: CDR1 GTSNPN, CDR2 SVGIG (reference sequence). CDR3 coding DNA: TGTGCCTGCCCGAACAGGGGGCTGGGCACCGGGGAGCTGTTTTTT. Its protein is CACPNRGLGTGELFF.

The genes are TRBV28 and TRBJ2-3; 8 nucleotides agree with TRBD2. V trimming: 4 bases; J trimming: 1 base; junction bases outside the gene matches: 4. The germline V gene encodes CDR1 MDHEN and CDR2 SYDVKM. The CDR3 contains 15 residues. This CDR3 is CASSSGGEGTDTQYF. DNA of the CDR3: TGTGCCAGCAGTTCGGGGGGGGAAGGCACAGATACGCAGTATTTT. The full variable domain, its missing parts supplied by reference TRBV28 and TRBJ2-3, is DVKVTQSSRYLVKRTGEKVFLECVQDMDHENMFWYRQDPGLGLRLIYFSYDVKMKEKGDIPEGYSVSREKKERFSLILESASTNQTSMYLCASSSGGEGTDTQYFGPGTRLTVL.

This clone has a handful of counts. In DNA form, the CDR3 reads TGTGCCAGCAGTGAATGGAAGGGTTCCCTCTATGGCTACACCTTC. Residues: CASSEWKGSLYGYTF. The chain uses TRBV2 and TRBJ1-2; D not resolved. Germline V CDR1 and CDR2: SNHLY, FYNNEI. Trimming removed 2 bases at V and 4 bases at J, with 14 bases between. The CDR3 spans 15 residues.

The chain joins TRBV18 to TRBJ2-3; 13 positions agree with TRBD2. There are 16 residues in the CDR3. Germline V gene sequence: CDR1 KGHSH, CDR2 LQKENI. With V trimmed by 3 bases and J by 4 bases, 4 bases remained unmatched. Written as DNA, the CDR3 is TGTGCCAGCTCACCTCGCACTAGCGGGGGGGCAGATACGCAGTATTTT. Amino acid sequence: CASSPRTSGGADTQYF.

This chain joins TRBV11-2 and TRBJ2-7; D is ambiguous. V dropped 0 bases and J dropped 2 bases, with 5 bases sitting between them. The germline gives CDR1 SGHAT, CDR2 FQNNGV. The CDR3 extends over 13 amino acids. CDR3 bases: TGTGCCAGCAGCTTAGAGGGGACCTACGAGCAGTACGTC. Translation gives CASSLEGTYEQYV.

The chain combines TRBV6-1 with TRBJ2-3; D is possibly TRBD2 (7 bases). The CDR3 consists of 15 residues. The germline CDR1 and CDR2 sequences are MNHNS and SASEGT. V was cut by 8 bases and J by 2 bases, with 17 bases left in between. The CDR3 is CASLGGARPTDTQYF. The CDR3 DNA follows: TGTGCCAGCTTAGGGGGGGCCCGCCCCACAGATACGCAGTATTTT.

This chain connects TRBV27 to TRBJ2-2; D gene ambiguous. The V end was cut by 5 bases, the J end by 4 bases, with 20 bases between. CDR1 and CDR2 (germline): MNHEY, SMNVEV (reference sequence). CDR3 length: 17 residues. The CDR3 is CASSPSRGGGVTGELFF. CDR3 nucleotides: TGTGCCAGCAGTCCCAGCCGTGGTGGTGGGGTCACCGGGGAGCTGTTTTTT.

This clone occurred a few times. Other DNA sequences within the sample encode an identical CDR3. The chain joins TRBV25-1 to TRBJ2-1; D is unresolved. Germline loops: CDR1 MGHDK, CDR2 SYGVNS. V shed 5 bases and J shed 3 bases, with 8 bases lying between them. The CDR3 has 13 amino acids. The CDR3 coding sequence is TGTGCCAGCAGTAAGGGCGGCTACAATGAGCAGTTCTTC. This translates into CASSKGGYNEQFF.

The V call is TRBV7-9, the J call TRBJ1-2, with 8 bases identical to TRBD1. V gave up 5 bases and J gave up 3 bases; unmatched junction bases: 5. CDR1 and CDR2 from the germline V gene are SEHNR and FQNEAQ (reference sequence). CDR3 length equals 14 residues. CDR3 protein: CASSTDRVHYGYTF. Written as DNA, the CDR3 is TGTGCCAGCAGCACGGACAGGGTACACTATGGCTACACCTTC. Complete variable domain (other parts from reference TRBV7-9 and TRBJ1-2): DTGVSQNPRHKITKRGQNVTFRCDPISEHNRLYWYRQTLGQGPEFLTYFQNEAQLEKSRLLSDRFSAERPKGSFSTLEIQRTEQGDSAMYLCASSTDRVHYGYTFGSGTRLTVV.

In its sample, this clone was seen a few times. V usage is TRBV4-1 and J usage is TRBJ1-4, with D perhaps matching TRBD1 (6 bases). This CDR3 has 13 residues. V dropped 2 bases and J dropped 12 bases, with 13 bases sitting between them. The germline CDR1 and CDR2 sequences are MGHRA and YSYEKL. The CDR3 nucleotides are TGCGCCAGCAGCCAAACGCCCGGGACACAACTGTTTTTT. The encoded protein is CASSQTPGTQLFF.

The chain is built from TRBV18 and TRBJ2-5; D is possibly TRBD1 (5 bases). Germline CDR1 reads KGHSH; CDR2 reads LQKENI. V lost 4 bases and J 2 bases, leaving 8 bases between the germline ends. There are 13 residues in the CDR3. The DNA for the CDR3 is TGTGCCAGCTCACTAGGGGATCAAGAGACCCAGTACTTC. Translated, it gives CASSLGDQETQYF.

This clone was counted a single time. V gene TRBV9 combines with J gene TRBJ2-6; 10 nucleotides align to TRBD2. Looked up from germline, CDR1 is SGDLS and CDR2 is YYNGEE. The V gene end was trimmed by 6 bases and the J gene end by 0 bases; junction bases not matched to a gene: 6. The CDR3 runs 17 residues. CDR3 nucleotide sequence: TGTGCCAGCACTCCTAGCGGGGGATTCTCTGGGGCCAACGTCCTGACTTTC. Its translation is CASTPSGGFSGANVLTF. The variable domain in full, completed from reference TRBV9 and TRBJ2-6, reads DSGVTQTPKHLITATGQRVTLRCSPRSGDLSVYWYQQSLDQGLQFLIQYYNGEERAKGNILERFSAQQFPDLHSELNLSSLELGDSALYFCASTPSGGFSGANVLTFGAGSRLTVL.

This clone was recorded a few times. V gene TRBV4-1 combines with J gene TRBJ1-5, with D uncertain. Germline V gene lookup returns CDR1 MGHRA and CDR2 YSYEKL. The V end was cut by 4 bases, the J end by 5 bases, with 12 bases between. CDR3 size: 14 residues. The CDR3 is CASSPLSADQPQHF. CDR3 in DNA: TGCGCCAGCAGCCCATTGTCCGCCGATCAGCCCCAGCATTTT.

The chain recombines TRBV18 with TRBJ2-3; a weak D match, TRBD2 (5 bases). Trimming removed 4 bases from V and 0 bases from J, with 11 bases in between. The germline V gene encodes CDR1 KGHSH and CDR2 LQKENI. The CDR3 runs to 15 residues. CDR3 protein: CASSRGHSSTDTQYF. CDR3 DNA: TGTGCCAGCTCACGCGGGCACTCTAGCACAGATACGCAGTATTTT.

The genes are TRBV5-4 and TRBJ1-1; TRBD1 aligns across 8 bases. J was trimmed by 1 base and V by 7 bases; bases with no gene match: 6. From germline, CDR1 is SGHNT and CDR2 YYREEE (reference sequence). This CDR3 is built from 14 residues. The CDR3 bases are TGTGCCAGCGAACCTGGGACAGGGAACACTGAAGCTTTCTTT. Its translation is CASEPGTGNTEAFF.

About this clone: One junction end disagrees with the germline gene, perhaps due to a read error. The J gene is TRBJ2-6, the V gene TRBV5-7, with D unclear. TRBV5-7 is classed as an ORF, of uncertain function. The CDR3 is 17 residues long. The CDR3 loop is CASSWALRTKSGQRPDF. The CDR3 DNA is TGTGCCAGCAGCTGGGCTCTGCGTACAAAGTCGGGCCAACGTCCTGACTTC.

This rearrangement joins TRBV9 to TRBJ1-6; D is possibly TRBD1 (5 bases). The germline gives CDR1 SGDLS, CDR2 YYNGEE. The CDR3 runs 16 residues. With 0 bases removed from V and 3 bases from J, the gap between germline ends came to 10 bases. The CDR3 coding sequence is TGTGCCAGCAGCGTAGAGGGGACGGGCTATAATTCACCCCTCCACTTT. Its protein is CASSVEGTGYNSPLHF.

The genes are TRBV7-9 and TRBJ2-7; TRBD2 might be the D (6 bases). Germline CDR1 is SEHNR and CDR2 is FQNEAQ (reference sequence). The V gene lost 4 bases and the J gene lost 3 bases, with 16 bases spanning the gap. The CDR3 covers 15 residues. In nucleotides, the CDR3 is TGTGCCAGCAGCTCCAGAACCGGGGGATACTACGAGCAGTACTTC. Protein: CASSSRTGGYYEQYF.

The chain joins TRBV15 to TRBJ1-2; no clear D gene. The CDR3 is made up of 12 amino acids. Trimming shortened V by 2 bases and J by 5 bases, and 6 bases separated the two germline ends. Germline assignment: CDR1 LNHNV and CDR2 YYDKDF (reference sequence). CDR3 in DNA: TGTGCCACCAGCAGAACCTCGTATGGCTACACCTTC. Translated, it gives CATSRTSYGYTF.

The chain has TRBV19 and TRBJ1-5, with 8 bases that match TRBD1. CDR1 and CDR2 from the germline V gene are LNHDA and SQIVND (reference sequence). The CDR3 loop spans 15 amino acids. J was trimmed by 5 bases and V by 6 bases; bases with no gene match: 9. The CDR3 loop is CASSDDRGVYQPQHF. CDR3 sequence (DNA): TGTGCCAGTAGCGATGACAGGGGAGTCTATCAGCCCCAGCATTTT.

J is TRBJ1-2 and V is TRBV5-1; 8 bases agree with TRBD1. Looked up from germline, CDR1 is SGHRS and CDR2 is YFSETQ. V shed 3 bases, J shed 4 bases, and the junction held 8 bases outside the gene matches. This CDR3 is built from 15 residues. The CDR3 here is CASSSGQGVGYGYTF. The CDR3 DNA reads TGCGCCAGCAGCTCCGGACAGGGAGTCGGCTATGGCTACACCTTC. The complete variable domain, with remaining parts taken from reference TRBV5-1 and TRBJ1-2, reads KAGVTQTPRYLIKTRGQQVTLSCSPISGHRSVSWYQQTPGQGLQFLFEYFSETQRNKGNFPGRFSGRQFSNSRSEMNVSTLELGDSALYLCASSSGQGVGYGYTFGSGTRLTVV.

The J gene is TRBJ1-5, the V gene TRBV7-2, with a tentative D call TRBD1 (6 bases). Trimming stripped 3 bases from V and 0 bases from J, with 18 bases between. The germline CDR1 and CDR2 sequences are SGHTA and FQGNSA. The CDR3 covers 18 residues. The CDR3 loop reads CASSFPDRLGGSNQPQHF. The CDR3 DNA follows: TGTGCCAGCAGCTTCCCTGACAGGCTCGGGGGTAGCAATCAGCCCCAGCATTTT.